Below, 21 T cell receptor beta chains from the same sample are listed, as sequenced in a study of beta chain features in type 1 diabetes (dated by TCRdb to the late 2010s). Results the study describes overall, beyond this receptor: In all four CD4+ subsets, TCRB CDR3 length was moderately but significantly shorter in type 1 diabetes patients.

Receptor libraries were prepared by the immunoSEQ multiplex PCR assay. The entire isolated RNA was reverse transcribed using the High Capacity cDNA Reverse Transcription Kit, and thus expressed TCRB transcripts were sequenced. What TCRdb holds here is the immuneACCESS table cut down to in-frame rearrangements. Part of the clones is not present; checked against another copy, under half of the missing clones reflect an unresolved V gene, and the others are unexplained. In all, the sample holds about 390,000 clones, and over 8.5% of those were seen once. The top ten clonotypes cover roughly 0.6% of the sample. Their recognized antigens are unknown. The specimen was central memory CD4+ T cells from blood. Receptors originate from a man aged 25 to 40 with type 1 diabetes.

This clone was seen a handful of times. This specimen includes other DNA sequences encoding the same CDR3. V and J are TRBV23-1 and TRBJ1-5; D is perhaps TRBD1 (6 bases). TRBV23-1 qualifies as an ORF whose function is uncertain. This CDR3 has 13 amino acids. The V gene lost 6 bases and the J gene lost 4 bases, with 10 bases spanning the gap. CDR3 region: CASSQQGNQPQHF. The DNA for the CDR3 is TGCGCCAGCAGCCAACAGGGTAATCAGCCCCAGCATTTT.

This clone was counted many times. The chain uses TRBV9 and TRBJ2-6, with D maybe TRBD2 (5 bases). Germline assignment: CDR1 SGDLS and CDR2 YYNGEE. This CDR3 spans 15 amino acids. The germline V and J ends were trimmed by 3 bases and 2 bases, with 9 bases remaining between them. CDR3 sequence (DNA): TGTGCCAGCAGCGCTCTCGGGACTGGGGCCAACGTCCTGACTTTC. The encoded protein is CASSALGTGANVLTF. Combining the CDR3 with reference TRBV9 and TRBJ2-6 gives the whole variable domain DSGVTQTPKHLITATGQRVTLRCSPRSGDLSVYWYQQSLDQGLQFLIQYYNGEERAKGNILERFSAQQFPDLHSELNLSSLELGDSALYFCASSALGTGANVLTFGAGSRLTVL.

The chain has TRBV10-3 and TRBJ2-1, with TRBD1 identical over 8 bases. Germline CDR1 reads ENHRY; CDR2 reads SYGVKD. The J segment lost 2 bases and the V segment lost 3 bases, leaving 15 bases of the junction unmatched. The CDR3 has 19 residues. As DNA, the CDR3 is TGTGCCATCAGTGATCGAGGAGCAGGGGGCTTGGAAACCTACAATGAGCAGTTCTTC. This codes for CAISDRGAGGLETYNEQFF.

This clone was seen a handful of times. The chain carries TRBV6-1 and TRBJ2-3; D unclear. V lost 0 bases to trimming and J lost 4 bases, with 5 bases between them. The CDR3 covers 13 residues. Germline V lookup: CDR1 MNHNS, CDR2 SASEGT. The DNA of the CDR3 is TGTGCCAGCAGTGAAGCAACCGCAGATACGCAGTATTTT. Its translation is CASSEATADTQYF.

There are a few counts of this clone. The CDR3 nucleotides are TGTGCCAGCAGCTTAGTCGGCGGGGAGCTGTTTTTT. This encodes CASSLVGGELFF. V gene TRBV7-9 combines with J gene TRBJ2-2; D unresolved. Per germline, CDR1 SEHNR and CDR2 FQNEAQ (reference sequence). Trimming stripped 1 base from V and 7 bases from J, with 4 bases between. This CDR3 comprises 12 residues.

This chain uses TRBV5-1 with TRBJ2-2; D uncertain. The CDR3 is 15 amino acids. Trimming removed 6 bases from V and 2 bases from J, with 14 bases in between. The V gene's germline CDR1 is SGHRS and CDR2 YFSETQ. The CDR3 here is CASNPQQINTGELFF. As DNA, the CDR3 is TGCGCCAGCAACCCCCAGCAAATAAACACCGGGGAGCTGTTTTTT.

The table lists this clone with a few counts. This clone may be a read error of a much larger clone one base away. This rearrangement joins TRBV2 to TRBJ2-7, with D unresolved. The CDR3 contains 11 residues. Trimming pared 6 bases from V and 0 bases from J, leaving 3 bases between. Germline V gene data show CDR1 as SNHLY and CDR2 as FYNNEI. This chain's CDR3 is CASSSSYEQYF. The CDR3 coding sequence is TGTGCCAGCAGCTCCTCCTACGAGCAGTACTTC.

The CDR3 loop reads CASSFGAGTGELFF. CDR3 coding DNA: TGTGCCAGCAGTTTCGGAGCGGGGACCGGGGAGCTGTTTTTT. This rearrangement joins TRBV28 to TRBJ2-2; 7 bases line up with TRBD2. V shed 3 bases, J shed 5 bases, and the junction held 3 bases outside the gene matches. CDR3 length: 14 amino acids. Looked up from germline, CDR1 is MDHEN and CDR2 is SYDVKM.

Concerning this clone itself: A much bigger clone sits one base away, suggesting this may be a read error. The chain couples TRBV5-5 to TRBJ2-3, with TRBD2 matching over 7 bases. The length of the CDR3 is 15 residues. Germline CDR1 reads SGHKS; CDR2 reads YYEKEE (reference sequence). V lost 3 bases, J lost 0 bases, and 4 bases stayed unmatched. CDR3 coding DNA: TGTGCCAGCAGCTCCCTAGCGGCTAGCACAGATACGCAGTATTTT. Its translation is CASSSLAASTDTQYF.

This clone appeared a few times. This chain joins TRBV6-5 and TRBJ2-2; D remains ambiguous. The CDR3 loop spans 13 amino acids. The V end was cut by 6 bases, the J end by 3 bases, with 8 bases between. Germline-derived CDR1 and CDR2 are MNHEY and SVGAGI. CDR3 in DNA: TGTGCCAGCAGAGATACTTACACCGGGGAGCTGTTTTTT. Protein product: CASRDTYTGELFF.

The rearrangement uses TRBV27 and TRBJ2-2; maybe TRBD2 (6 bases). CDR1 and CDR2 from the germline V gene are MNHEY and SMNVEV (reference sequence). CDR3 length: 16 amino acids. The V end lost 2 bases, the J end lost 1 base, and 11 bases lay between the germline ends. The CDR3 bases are TGTGCCAGCAGTTTAGCGGGGTGGCGGAACACCGGGGAGCTGTTTTTT. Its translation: CASSLAGWRNTGELFF.

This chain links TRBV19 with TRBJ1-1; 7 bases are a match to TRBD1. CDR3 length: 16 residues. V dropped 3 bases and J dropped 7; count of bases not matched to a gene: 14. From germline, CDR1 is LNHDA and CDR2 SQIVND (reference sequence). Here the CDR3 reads CASSIFTGTDYLEAFF. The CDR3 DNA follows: TGTGCCAGTAGTATCTTCACCGGGACAGACTATCTTGAAGCTTTCTTT.

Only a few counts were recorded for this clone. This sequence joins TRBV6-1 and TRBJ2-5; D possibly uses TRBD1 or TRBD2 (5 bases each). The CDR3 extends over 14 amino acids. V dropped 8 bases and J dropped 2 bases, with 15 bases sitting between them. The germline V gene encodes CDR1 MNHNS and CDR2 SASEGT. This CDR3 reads CASRRGESQETQYF. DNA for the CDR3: TGTGCCAGCCGAAGGGGAGAGAGTCAAGAGACCCAGTACTTC.

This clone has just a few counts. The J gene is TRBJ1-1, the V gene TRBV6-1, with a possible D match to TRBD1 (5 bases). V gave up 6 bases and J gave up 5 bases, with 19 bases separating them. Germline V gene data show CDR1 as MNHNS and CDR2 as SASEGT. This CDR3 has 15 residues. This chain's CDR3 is CASREGPGRRTEAFF. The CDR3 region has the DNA TGTGCCAGCAGAGAGGGGCCGGGGCGGAGGACTGAAGCTTTCTTT.

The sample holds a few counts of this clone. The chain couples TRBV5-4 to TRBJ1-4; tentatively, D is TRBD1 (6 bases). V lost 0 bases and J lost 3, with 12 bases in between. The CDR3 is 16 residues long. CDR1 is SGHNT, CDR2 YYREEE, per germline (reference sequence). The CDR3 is CASSLGGPTANEKLFF. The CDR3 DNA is TGTGCCAGCAGCTTGGGGGGGCCCACGGCTAATGAAAAACTGTTTTTT.

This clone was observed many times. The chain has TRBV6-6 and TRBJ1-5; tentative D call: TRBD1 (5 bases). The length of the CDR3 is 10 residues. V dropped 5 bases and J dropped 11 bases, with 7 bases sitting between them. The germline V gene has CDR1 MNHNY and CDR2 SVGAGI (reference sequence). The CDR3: CASSGTAQHF. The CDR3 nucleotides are TGTGCCAGCAGTGGGACGGCCCAGCATTTT.

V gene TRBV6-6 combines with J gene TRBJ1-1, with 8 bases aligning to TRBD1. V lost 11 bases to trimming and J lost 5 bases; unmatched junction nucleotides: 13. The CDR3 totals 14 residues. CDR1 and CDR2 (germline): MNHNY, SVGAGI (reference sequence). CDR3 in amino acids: CAVGSQGAVTEAFF. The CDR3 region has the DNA TGTGCCGTCGGGTCCCAGGGGGCGGTTACTGAAGCTTTCTTT.

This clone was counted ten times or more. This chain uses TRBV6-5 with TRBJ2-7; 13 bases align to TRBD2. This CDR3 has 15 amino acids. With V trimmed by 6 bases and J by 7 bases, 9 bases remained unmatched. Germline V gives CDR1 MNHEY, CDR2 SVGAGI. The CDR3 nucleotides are TGTGCCAGCAGCATCGGACTAGCGGGAGTAAGGGAGCAGTACTTC. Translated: CASSIGLAGVREQYF.

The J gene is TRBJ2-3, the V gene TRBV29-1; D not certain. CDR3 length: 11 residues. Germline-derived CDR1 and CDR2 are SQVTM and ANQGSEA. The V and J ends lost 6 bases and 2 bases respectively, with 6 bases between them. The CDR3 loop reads CSVSTTDTQYF. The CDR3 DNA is TGCAGCGTCAGTACCACAGATACGCAGTATTTT.

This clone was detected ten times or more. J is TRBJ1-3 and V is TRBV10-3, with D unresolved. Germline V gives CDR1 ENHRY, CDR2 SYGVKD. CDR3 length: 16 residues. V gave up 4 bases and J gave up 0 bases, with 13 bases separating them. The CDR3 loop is CAISVSFWDSGNTIYF. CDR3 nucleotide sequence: TGTGCCATCAGTGTATCTTTCTGGGACTCTGGAAACACCATATATTTT.

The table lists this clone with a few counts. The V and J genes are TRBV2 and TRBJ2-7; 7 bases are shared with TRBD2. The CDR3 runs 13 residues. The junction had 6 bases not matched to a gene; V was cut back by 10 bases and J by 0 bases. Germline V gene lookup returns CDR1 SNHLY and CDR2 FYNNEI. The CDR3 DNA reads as TGTGCCACTGCAGCGGGGCACTCCTACGAGCAGTACTTC. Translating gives CATAAGHSYEQYF.